This is a list of T cell receptor beta chains from one sample in a study of naive and memory T cell subsets. TCRdb reanalysed the UMI-ligation and nested PCR reads using MiXCR and keeps one entry per CDR3 protein. The repertoire holds more than 95,000 distinct CDR3 sequences, with approximately 15% as singletons. The sample comprised naive CD8+ T cells from blood. The receptors here all came from a human donor in good health. CDR3s include the opening cysteine and the closing phenylalanine or tryptophan. The order of the fields is V gene, D gene, CDR3 length, J gene, clone size, CDR3 DNA, CDR3 protein. The D gene is left open where the match is weak. A clone size is listed for some rows: how often the clone was seen (once, few, many), or a class if it is expanded.

v_gene: TRBV4-3
d_gene: TRBD2
len: 16
j_gene: TRBJ2-5
abundance: few
CDR3nt: TGCGCCAGCAGCCAAGGGCTAGCGGGGGCCCAAGAGACCCAGTACTTC
CDR3aa: CASSQGLAGAQETQYF

v_gene: TRBV15
d_gene: -
len: 15
j_gene: TRBJ2-5
abundance: -
CDR3nt: TGTGCCACCAGCAGAGGCGGAGGGGTCCAAGAGACCCAGTACTTC
CDR3aa: CATSRGGGVQETQYF

v_gene: TRBV29-1
d_gene: -
len: 15
j_gene: TRBJ2-1
abundance: -
CDR3nt: TGCAGCGTTGTAGGTGGTATAATATCCTACAATGAGCAGTTCTTC
CDR3aa: CSVVGGIISYNEQFF

v_gene: TRBV10-3
d_gene: -
len: 12
j_gene: TRBJ2-1
abundance: few
CDR3nt: TGTGCCATCAGTGAGTCGATCGGCGAGCAGTTCTTC
CDR3aa: CAISESIGEQFF

v_gene: TRBV7-9
d_gene: TRBD1
len: 18
j_gene: TRBJ1-4
abundance: few
CDR3nt: TGTGCCAGCAGCTCAACATACAGGGGCGAGCCAACTAATGAAAAACTGTTTTTT
CDR3aa: CASSSTYRGEPTNEKLFF

v_gene: TRBV27
d_gene: TRBD2
len: 17
j_gene: TRBJ2-3
abundance: few
CDR3nt: TGTGCCAGCACTCCTCTGACTAGCGCCCTTAGCACAGATACGCAGTATTTT
CDR3aa: CASTPLTSALSTDTQYF

v_gene: TRBV25-1
d_gene: TRBD2
len: 15
j_gene: TRBJ2-3
abundance: few
CDR3nt: TGTGCCAGCAGTAGTAGCGGGAGGGAGGTAGATACGCAGTATTTT
CDR3aa: CASSSSGREVDTQYF

v_gene: TRBV27
d_gene: -
len: 14
j_gene: TRBJ1-2
abundance: -
CDR3nt: TGTGCCAGCAGTTTCGACGGAAACGTCTATGGCTACACCTTC
CDR3aa: CASSFDGNVYGYTF

v_gene: TRBV20-1
d_gene: TRBD2
len: 15
j_gene: TRBJ2-3
abundance: few
CDR3nt: TGCAGTGCTGACCTACTAGCGGCTAGCACAGATACGCAGTATTTT
CDR3aa: CSADLLAASTDTQYF

v_gene: TRBV29-1
d_gene: -
len: 13
j_gene: TRBJ1-5
abundance: few
CDR3nt: TGCAGCGTTGCCACGGGGTCAAATCAGCCCCAGCATTTT
CDR3aa: CSVATGSNQPQHF

v_gene: TRBV14
d_gene: -
len: 12
j_gene: TRBJ2-7
abundance: -
CDR3nt: TGTGCCAGCAGCGCTTTAGCGTACGAGCAGTACTTC
CDR3aa: CASSALAYEQYF

v_gene: TRBV9
d_gene: -
len: 13
j_gene: TRBJ2-7
abundance: few
CDR3nt: TGTGCCAGCAGCCCCGGCTTAGCGTTCGAGCAGTACTTC
CDR3aa: CASSPGLAFEQYF

v_gene: TRBV29-1
d_gene: -
len: 14
j_gene: TRBJ1-1
abundance: many
CDR3nt: TGCAGCGTTGATAATGTGGGGTTGAACACTGAAGCTTTCTTT
CDR3aa: CSVDNVGLNTEAFF

v_gene: TRBV12-3/TRBV12-4
d_gene: -
len: 12
j_gene: TRBJ2-1
abundance: many
CDR3nt: TGTGCCAGCAGTTGGACTGTCAATGAGCAGTTCTTC
CDR3aa: CASSWTVNEQFF

v_gene: TRBV20-1
d_gene: TRBD2
len: 19
j_gene: TRBJ2-3
abundance: many
CDR3nt: TGCAGTGCTAGAGGCAAAAGGACTAGCAAAGCCTTCGGCACAGATACGCAGTATTTT
CDR3aa: CSARGKRTSKAFGTDTQYF

v_gene: TRBV28
d_gene: TRBD2
len: 15
j_gene: TRBJ2-7
abundance: few
CDR3nt: TGTGCCAGCAGTCCACGGACTAGCCTAACCTACGAGCAGTACTTC
CDR3aa: CASSPRTSLTYEQYF

v_gene: TRBV6-2/TRBV6-3
d_gene: -
len: 15
j_gene: TRBJ2-1
abundance: -
CDR3nt: TGTGCCAGCAGTTACGGGCGCCTCCTCTACAATGAGCAGTTCTTC
CDR3aa: CASSYGRLLYNEQFF

v_gene: TRBV19
d_gene: TRBD1
len: 15
j_gene: TRBJ2-7
abundance: many
CDR3nt: TGTGCCAGTAGTATTGGGACAGGGCCCTCCTACGAGCAGTACTTC
CDR3aa: CASSIGTGPSYEQYF

v_gene: TRBV20-1
d_gene: TRBD1
len: 13
j_gene: TRBJ2-7
abundance: -
CDR3nt: TGCAGTGCTAGGGGACAGGGGGCAGGCGAGCAGTACTTC
CDR3aa: CSARGQGAGEQYF

v_gene: TRBV19
d_gene: -
len: 15
j_gene: TRBJ1-4
abundance: few
CDR3nt: TGTGCCAGTAGTTTCTACAGCGCAACTAATGAAAAACTGTTTTTT
CDR3aa: CASSFYSATNEKLFF

v_gene: TRBV7-3
d_gene: TRBD1
len: 14
j_gene: TRBJ2-7
abundance: few
CDR3nt: TGTGCCAGCAGCTTAAGCCGGACAGGCGAAGAGCAGTACTTC
CDR3aa: CASSLSRTGEEQYF

v_gene: TRBV5-1
d_gene: TRBD2
len: 16
j_gene: TRBJ2-2
abundance: -
CDR3nt: TGCGCCAGCTCCTTACTAGCGGGAGACGGCACCGGGGAGCTGTTTTTT
CDR3aa: CASSLLAGDGTGELFF

v_gene: TRBV4-3
d_gene: TRBD1
len: 17
j_gene: TRBJ1-2
abundance: -
CDR3nt: TGCGCCAGCAGGCAAGAGAGGGACAGGGAAGCTAACTATGGCTACACCTTC
CDR3aa: CASRQERDREANYGYTF

v_gene: TRBV28
d_gene: -
len: 14
j_gene: TRBJ2-7
abundance: -
CDR3nt: TGTGCCAGCACCCAAGGGGGACGGAACTACGAGCAGTACTTC
CDR3aa: CASTQGGRNYEQYF

v_gene: TRBV14
d_gene: TRBD1
len: 14
j_gene: TRBJ2-7
abundance: -
CDR3nt: TGTGCCAGCAGCCGAGGGACAGGAACTGGAGGGCAGTACTTC
CDR3aa: CASSRGTGTGGQYF

v_gene: TRBV7-8
d_gene: -
len: 15
j_gene: TRBJ2-2
abundance: -
CDR3nt: TGTGCCAGCAGCTTAGCCGGAACTAACACCGGGGAGCTGTTTTTT
CDR3aa: CASSLAGTNTGELFF

v_gene: TRBV10-3
d_gene: -
len: 13
j_gene: TRBJ2-7
abundance: -
CDR3nt: TGTGCCATCAAAGGGGGGACGGGCTACGAGCAGTACTTC
CDR3aa: CAIKGGTGYEQYF

v_gene: TRBV6-4
d_gene: -
len: 11
j_gene: TRBJ2-7
abundance: -
CDR3nt: TGTGCCAGCAGAAGGACAGCCCAGCAGTACTTC
CDR3aa: CASRRTAQQYF

v_gene: TRBV7-8
d_gene: -
len: 16
j_gene: TRBJ2-7
abundance: few
CDR3nt: TGTGCCAGCAGCTTCCAGGGAGGGACAGGACTTTACGAGCAGTACTTC
CDR3aa: CASSFQGGTGLYEQYF

v_gene: TRBV5-1
d_gene: -
len: 15
j_gene: TRBJ2-6
abundance: -
CDR3nt: TGCGCCAGCAGGAGGGACAACTCTGGGGCCAACGTCCTGACTTTC
CDR3aa: CASRRDNSGANVLTF

v_gene: TRBV20-1
d_gene: TRBD1
len: 16
j_gene: TRBJ1-6
abundance: -
CDR3nt: TGCAGTGCTAGAGAACCGGACAGGGGGCCAAGGTCACCCCTCCACTTT
CDR3aa: CSAREPDRGPRSPLHF

v_gene: TRBV27
d_gene: -
len: 19
j_gene: TRBJ2-1
abundance: many
CDR3nt: TGTGCCAGCAGTTTATCCCACCCCACTAGGGTTGCTCTCTACAATGAGCAGTTCTTC
CDR3aa: CASSLSHPTRVALYNEQFF